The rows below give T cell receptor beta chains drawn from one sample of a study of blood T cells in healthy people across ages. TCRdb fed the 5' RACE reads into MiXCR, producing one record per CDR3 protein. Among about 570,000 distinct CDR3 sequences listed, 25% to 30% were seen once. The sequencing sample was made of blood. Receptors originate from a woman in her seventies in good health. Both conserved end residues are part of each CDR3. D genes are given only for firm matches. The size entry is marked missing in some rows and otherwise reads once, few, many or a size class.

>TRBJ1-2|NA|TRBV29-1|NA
CSVMSLGAGGYTF
TGCAGCGTTATGAGTCTGGGGGCAGGTGGCTACACCTTC
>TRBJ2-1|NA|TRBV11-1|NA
CASSPRQTVSSYNEQFF
TGTGCCAGCAGCCCCCGCCAGACGGTGAGCTCCTACAATGAGCAGTTCTTC
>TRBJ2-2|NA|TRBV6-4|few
CASSDSRLRTGELFF
TGTGCCAGCAGTGACTCCAGGCTCCGAACCGGGGAGCTGTTTTTT
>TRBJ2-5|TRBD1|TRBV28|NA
CASNSPLLGQGREETQYF
TGTGCCAGCAACTCACCCCTCCTCGGACAGGGAAGGGAGGAGACCCAGTACTTC
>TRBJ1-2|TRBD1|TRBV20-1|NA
CSASRDRGYTF
TGCAGTGCTAGCCGGGACAGGGGCTACACCTTC
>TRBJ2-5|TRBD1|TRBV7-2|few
CASSFARGTGSAQYF
TGTGCCAGCAGCTTCGCCAGGGGGACCGGGTCGGCCCAGTACTTC
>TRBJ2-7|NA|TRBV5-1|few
CASHSGGSSYEQYF
TGCGCCAGCCACTCTGGGGGGTCAAGCTACGAGCAGTACTTC
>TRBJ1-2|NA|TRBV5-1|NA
CASSLDSPRYGYTF
TGCGCCAGCAGCTTGGACAGCCCCCGCTATGGCTACACCTTC
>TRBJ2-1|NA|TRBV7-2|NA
CASSLARGAQFF
TGTGCCAGCAGCTTAGCCCGAGGGGCCCAGTTCTTC
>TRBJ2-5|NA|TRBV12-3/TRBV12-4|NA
CASSGLRVTQETQYF
TGTGCCAGCAGTGGACTCCGCGTAACCCAAGAGACCCAGTACTTC
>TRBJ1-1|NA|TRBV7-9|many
CASSLASPFNTEAFF
TGTGCCAGCAGCTTAGCCTCTCCTTTCAACACTGAAGCTTTCTTT
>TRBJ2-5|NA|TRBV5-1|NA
CASSLGTGSETQYF
TGCGCCAGCAGCTTGGGAACGGGGTCAGAGACCCAGTACTTC